This TCR beta chain appears in the sequencing data of a study of OX40 agonist ivuxolimab in advanced cancers. Study overall: Ivuxolimab is a fully human IgG2 antibody that activates OX40 (CD134).

V was shortened by 2 bases and J by 4 bases, with 9 bases between the two germline ends. The CDR3 runs 14 residues. The germline V gene has CDR1 MNHEY and CDR2 SVGAGI. The method was immunoSEQ multiplex PCR; TCRdb's version includes in-frame clones alone and lacks a portion of them. The data hold tens of thousands of clones, with 70% to 85% observed a single time. This clone has a handful of counts. Its cognate antigen is unknown. Study results and caveats: There was clonal expansion of CD4+ and CD8+ blood T cells by week 6 at 0.1 to 3.0 mg/kg.

This TCR came from an adult with an advanced solid tumor such as melanoma, head and neck, liver or kidney cancer. The sample consisted of CD4+ or CD8+ T cells sorted from blood, taken in a trial of the OX40 agonist ivuxolimab. This chain links TRBV6-5 with TRBJ2-4; perhaps TRBD1 as D (5 bases). This chain's CDR3 is CASSYRNRKNIQYF. The DNA for the CDR3 is TGTGCCAGCAGTTACCGAAACAGGAAAAACATTCAGTACTTC.